This record covers a single T cell receptor beta chain. This specimen comes from a study of blood T cell repertoires in COVID-19. Study-level information: T cells, B-cell-depleted T cells, or PBMCs supplied cDNA or gDNA.

Authors' data handling: Using reference gene primer amplification, nucleated cell counts were estimated. Measured with immunoSEQ multiplex PCR; TCRdb has only the in-frame clones, and not every one. V and J calls and clone size come straight from that table; D and trimming were deduced from the DNA. The sample has about 98,000 clones, about four fifths seen once. The CDR3 consists of 13 residues. The V end lost 3 bases, the J end lost 6 bases, and 11 bases lay between the germline ends. The V gene's germline CDR1 is KGHSH and CDR2 LQKENI. Sequencing was carried out using peripheral blood. The V and J genes are TRBV18 and TRBJ1-1; D not resolved. This TCR came from a human donor in a cohort sampled during active COVID-19. The CDR3 DNA reads as TGTGCCAGCTCACCCAGCGAGTTCGCTGAAGCTTTCTTT. This codes for CASSPSEFAEAFF.